This T cell receptor (beta chain) was captured by sequencing in a study of CD8+ T cells in alopecia areata. Study in general: Treated patients were dosed with oral tofacitinib, taking 5 to 10 mg twice daily.

Of note for this clone: Its antigen is unidentified.

Broader study findings: Normal skin contains resident alphabeta T cells, and these are also sequenced in scalp samples. Researchers reported that TCR sharing among patients proved less clear than in mice, possibly HLA-linked.

Individuals with alopecia areata gave both lesional scalp punch biopsies and peripheral blood for collection. Extracted RNA was reverse transcribed into cDNA, the sequencing template. The assay was immunoSEQ multiplex PCR, and TCRdb's table has in-frame clones only and misses some. The sample records 75,000 to 100,000 clones, over 40% being singletons. Germline values: CDR1 GTSNPN, CDR2 SVGIG (reference sequence). Trimming left V 2 bases short and J 10 bases short, with 15 bases between. CDR3 length equals 13 residues. The sequenced sample consisted of CD4+ T cells sorted from blood. This clonotype was obtained from a human donor with alopecia areata. The chain couples TRBV30 to TRBJ2-1; D is undetermined. The CDR3 region is CAWSPSAPREQFF. The CDR3 bases are TGTGCCTGGAGTCCCTCAGCCCCACGAGAGCAGTTCTTC.